A single sample is the source of the 14 T cell receptor beta chains below, sequenced in a study of cytomegalovirus exposure and HLA in healthy donors. The primer mix had 60 Vbeta and 13 Jbeta primers. Only in-frame clones appear in the TCRdb table, and some are missing; sequencing was by immunoSEQ multiplex PCR. The table includes hundreds of thousands of clones, roughly 80% detected once. Sequencing was carried out using PBMCs. These TCRs come from a man aged 40-50 years in good health and CMV-seropositive.

This clone has just one count. V usage is TRBV9 and J usage is TRBJ2-2; D is possibly TRBD2 (5 bases). The CDR3 has 15 amino acids. The V gene lost 4 bases and the J gene lost 1 base, with 11 bases spanning the gap. From germline, CDR1 is SGDLS and CDR2 YYNGEE. The CDR3 here is CASSPMGRNTGELFF. CDR3 sequence (DNA): TGTGCCAGCAGCCCTATGGGGAGGAACACCGGGGAGCTGTTTTTT.

The chain is built from TRBV7-7 and TRBJ1-3, with D tentatively TRBD1 (6 bases). CDR1 is SSHAT and CDR2 is FNYEAQ in the germline V gene (reference sequence). This CDR3 has 15 amino acids. V shed 4 bases and J shed 0 bases, with 10 bases lying between them. The CDR3 DNA reads TGTGCCAGCAGCTCCTCGGACAGCTCTGGAAACACCATATATTTT. It is translated as CASSSSDSSGNTIYF.

The J gene is TRBJ2-2, the V gene TRBV27, with D possibly TRBD2 on 6 matching bases. The CDR3 contains 14 residues. Germline CDR1 reads MNHEY; CDR2 reads SMNVEV (reference sequence). The germline V and J ends were trimmed by 5 bases and 1 base, with 8 bases remaining between them. CDR3 region: CASSTGLNTGELFF. The CDR3 DNA reads TGTGCCAGCAGTACGGGACTGAACACCGGGGAGCTGTTTTTT.

Of note for this clone: This sample also contains other DNA sequences that code for the same CDR3. This chain uses TRBV7-3 with TRBJ2-5; D possibly corresponds to TRBD1 (5 bases). Germline CDR1 reads SGHTA; CDR2 reads FQGTGA. This CDR3 comprises 15 residues. V was cut by 2 bases and J by 1 base, with 11 bases left in between. CDR3 nucleotides: TGTGCCAGCAGCTTACTGGCAGGGTCCCAAGAGACCCAGTACTTC. It is translated as CASSLLAGSQETQYF.

This chain uses TRBV5-6 with TRBJ2-7; TRBD1 is a possible D gene (6 bases). Deletions cut 1 base from V and 2 bases from J, with 13 bases between. CDR3 size: 15 residues. CDR1 SGHDT and CDR2 YYEEEE come from the germline V gene. The CDR3 DNA follows: TGTGCCAGCAGCTTGAAGGCAGGGGTACCCTACGAGCAGTACGTC. This gives the protein CASSLKAGVPYEQYV.

This clone was detected only once. The J gene is TRBJ2-7, the V gene TRBV7-2; TRBD2 agrees at 10 bases. CDR1 SGHTA and CDR2 FQGNSA come from the germline V gene. The CDR3 consists of 15 residues. V was clipped by 2 bases and J by 2 bases; unmatched bases: 3. CDR3 sequence: CASSLNSGGTYEQYF. Here the CDR3 DNA reads TGTGCCAGCAGCTTAAATAGCGGGGGGACCTACGAGCAGTACTTC.

This chain links TRBV2 with TRBJ2-7, with D maybe TRBD1 (6 bases). Germline CDR1 and CDR2: SNHLY and FYNNEI. V shed 5 bases and J shed 0 bases, with 11 bases lying between them. This CDR3 contains 14 residues. CDR3 DNA sequence: TGTGCCAGCAGTCAGGGGCCAGACTCCTACGAGCAGTACTTC. Translation gives CASSQGPDSYEQYF.

CDR3 nucleotides: TGTGCCACCAAAAGAGGGACTAGCGACTACGAGCAGTACTTC. This codes for CATKRGTSDYEQYF. The chain combines TRBV19 with TRBJ2-7, with 10 bases identical to TRBD2. CDR3 size: 14 residues. Trimming took 10 bases from V and 3 from J; bases not matched to a gene: 9. The germline gives CDR1 LNHDA, CDR2 SQIVND (reference sequence).

The chain is built from TRBV5-1 and TRBJ2-6; D is possibly TRBD2 (5 bases). The germline CDR1 and CDR2 sequences are SGHRS and YFSETQ. Deletions cut 0 bases from V and 3 bases from J, with 7 bases between. The CDR3 has 15 residues. CDR3: CASSLVGNGANVLTF. The CDR3 nucleotides are TGCGCCAGCAGCTTGGTCGGGAATGGGGCCAACGTCCTGACTTTC.

This rearrangement joins TRBV5-6 to TRBJ1-5; D unresolved. This CDR3 has 13 residues. Germline V lookup: CDR1 SGHDT, CDR2 YYEEEE. V gave up 0 bases and J gave up 4 bases, with 5 bases separating them. The DNA of the CDR3 is TGTGCCAGCAGCTTGGCCCAAAATCAGCCCCAGCATTTT. Residues: CASSLAQNQPQHF.

This clone was observed once. The chain is built from TRBV6-5 and TRBJ1-2; D remains unclear. Looked up from germline, CDR1 is MNHEY and CDR2 is SVGAGI. V was pared by 7 bases and J by 1 base, with 16 bases between. The CDR3 extends over 15 amino acids. The CDR3 spells CASTQSSGFNYGYTF. The CDR3 DNA sequence: TGTGCCAGCACCCAAAGTTCGGGGTTTAACTATGGCTACACCTTC.

The rearrangement uses TRBV5-4 and TRBJ2-7; 8 bases are a match to TRBD1. The V and J ends lost 3 bases and 5 bases, in that order; junction bases with no gene match: 10. The CDR3 consists of 15 residues. CDR1 and CDR2 from the germline V gene are SGHNT and YYREEE (reference sequence). The CDR3 DNA reads TGTGCCAGCAGCTCACCGGGACAGGTCGTCCACGAGCAGTACTTC. It encodes CASSSPGQVVHEQYF.

The chain links TRBV1 to TRBJ2-1; TRBD2 was called by the table and not checked on the DNA. TRBV1 is given as a pseudogene. CDR3 length equals 17 residues. The CDR3 here is CTSSHDPGLAGFNEQFF. For the CDR3, the DNA is TGCACCAGCAGCCACGACCCGGGACTAGCGGGATTCAATGAGCAGTTCTTC.

This clone was observed a single time. The chain uses TRBV18 and TRBJ1-2; 9 bases align to TRBD1. Germline CDR1 reads KGHSH; CDR2 reads LQKENI. The CDR3 runs 14 residues. The J segment lost 3 bases and the V segment lost 5 bases, leaving 4 bases of the junction unmatched. The chain's CDR3 is CASSVDRGHYGYTF. The CDR3 DNA is TGTGCCAGCTCAGTGGACAGGGGACACTATGGCTACACCTTC.